A single sample gave rise to the 19 T cell receptor beta chains below, sequenced in a study of T cell responses to AZD1222 COVID-19 vaccine. The data were produced by immunoSEQ multiplex PCR, yet TCRdb's version contains in-frame clones alone and is incomplete. Seen here are about 170,000 clones, 75% to 95% observed once, and the top ten hold 1.5%. This material consisted of peripheral blood, taken on day 0 of AZD1222 vaccination. Receptors were obtained from an adult in good health.

The CDR3 nucleotides are TGCGCCAGCAGCCAAGATATGGTCCCTGCTGGAAACACCATATATTTT. This gives the protein CASSQDMVPAGNTIYF. The chain employs TRBV4-1 and TRBJ1-3; D unresolved. From germline, CDR1 is MGHRA and CDR2 YSYEKL. V dropped 0 bases and J dropped 2 bases, with 11 bases sitting between them. The CDR3 extends over 16 amino acids.

In its sample, this clone was seen a few times. The chain is built from TRBV25-1 and TRBJ2-2; unclear D gene. The V and J ends lost 7 bases and 4 bases respectively, with 16 bases between them. CDR1 is MGHDK and CDR2 is SYGVNS in the germline V gene. The CDR3 spans 15 residues. The CDR3 here is CASTAWRRSTGELFF. CDR3 nucleotide sequence: TGTGCCAGCACAGCATGGCGCCGCAGCACCGGGGAGCTGTTTTTT.

The chain joins TRBV7-9 to TRBJ1-1, with 7 bases matching TRBD1. Looked up from germline, CDR1 is SEHNR and CDR2 is FQNEAQ (reference sequence). The CDR3 extends over 16 amino acids. V dropped 5 bases and J dropped 4; count of bases not matched to a gene: 13. The CDR3 sequence is CASSQGDSLRSTEAFF. Here the CDR3 DNA reads TGTGCCAGCAGCCAGGGGGACAGCCTTAGGTCCACTGAAGCTTTCTTT.

This rearrangement joins TRBV25-1 to TRBJ2-6; 9 bases are shared with TRBD1. From germline, CDR1 is MGHDK and CDR2 SYGVNS. The CDR3 is 18 amino acids. V was pared by 1 base and J by 4 bases, with 8 bases of the junction left unmatched. The DNA for the CDR3 is TGTGCCAGCAGTGAATCCCCCCAACAGGGGGCCGGGGCCAACGTCCTGACTTTC. It translates to CASSESPQQGAGANVLTF.

This clone turned up a few times. J is TRBJ1-3 and V is TRBV5-1, with D unresolved. This CDR3 contains 14 residues. From germline, CDR1 is SGHRS and CDR2 YFSETQ. With 3 bases removed from V and 3 bases from J, the gap between germline ends came to 10 bases. CDR3 bases: TGCGCCAGCAGCTCCGCCCCAGGTGGAAACACCATATATTTT. This translates into CASSSAPGGNTIYF.

This chain joins TRBV3-1 (or the pseudogene TRBV3-2) and TRBJ1-5, with D tentatively TRBD1 (5 bases). This CDR3 is 14 amino acids long. Germline-derived CDR1 and CDR2 are LGHDT and YNNKEL (reference sequence). The V gene lost 4 bases and the J gene lost 4 bases, with 11 bases spanning the gap. CDR3 DNA sequence: TGTGCCAGCAGCCGGGGCAGCGCTAATCAGCCCCAGCATTTT. This encodes CASSRGSANQPQHF.

The chain couples TRBV30 to TRBJ1-3; D perhaps matches TRBD1 (5 bases). CDR1 and CDR2 from the germline V gene are GTSNPN and SVGIG (reference sequence). V was cut by 0 bases and J by 0 bases, with 12 bases left in between. The CDR3 consists of 16 residues. The CDR3 DNA sequence: TGTGCCTGGAGTGTAGTGGGGGGTCTCTCTGGAAACACCATATATTTT. This codes for CAWSVVGGLSGNTIYF.

The rearrangement joins TRBV5-1 to TRBJ2-3; tentative D call: TRBD2 (5 bases). There are 16 residues in the CDR3. V lost 0 bases to trimming and J lost 0 bases, with 11 bases between them. The germline CDR1 and CDR2 sequences are SGHRS and YFSETQ. In DNA, the CDR3 is TGCGCCAGCAGCTTGGCCCTAGGACTTAGCACAGATACGCAGTATTTT. Translated: CASSLALGLSTDTQYF.

The chain recombines TRBV28 with TRBJ1-2; D perhaps matches TRBD1 (5 bases). V was pared by 8 bases and J by 5 bases, with 12 bases between. CDR1 and CDR2 from the germline V gene are MDHEN and SYDVKM. The CDR3 runs to 12 residues. Here the CDR3 reads CASRRAHYGYTF. Here the CDR3 DNA reads TGTGCCAGCCGCAGGGCCCATTATGGCTACACCTTC.

V gene TRBV5-1 combines with J gene TRBJ1-4; D unresolved. CDR1 SGHRS and CDR2 YFSETQ come from the germline V gene. The germline V and J ends were trimmed by 0 bases and 6 bases, with 6 bases remaining between them. This CDR3 region has 13 residues. This CDR3 is CASSLDQYEKLFF. The CDR3 bases are TGCGCCAGCAGCTTGGATCAGTATGAAAAACTGTTTTTT.

This chain links TRBV7-2 with TRBJ1-1; tentative D call: TRBD1 (5 bases). The CDR3 is made up of 14 amino acids. Germline-derived CDR1 and CDR2 are SGHTA and FQGNSA. V lost 5 bases, J lost 1 base, and 11 bases lay in between. The CDR3 DNA is TGTGCCAGCAGCGAACTACAGGAGAACACTGAAGCTTTCTTT. Translated: CASSELQENTEAFF. The variable domain in full, with the rest retrieved from reference TRBV7-2 and TRBJ1-1, is GAGVSQSPSNKVTEKGKDVELRCDPISGHTALYWYRQSLGQGLEFLIYFQGNSAPDKSGLPSDRFSAERTGGSVSTLTIQRTQQEDSAVYLCASSELQENTEAFFGQGTRLTVV.

A single count supports this clone. The rearrangement joins TRBV9 to TRBJ1-4; tentative D call: TRBD1 (6 bases). V gave up 0 bases and J gave up 8 bases, with 11 bases separating them. Looked up from germline, CDR1 is SGDLS and CDR2 is YYNGEE. The CDR3 extends over 14 amino acids. The CDR3 DNA reads as TGTGCCAGCAGCGTAGGGGGGCTTGGGGAAAAACTGTTTTTT. Translated: CASSVGGLGEKLFF.

The chain carries TRBV18 and TRBJ2-7; 11 bases align to TRBD2. J was trimmed by 5 bases and V by 6 bases; bases with no gene match: 6. The CDR3 loop spans 14 amino acids. Germline CDR1 reads KGHSH; CDR2 reads LQKENI. DNA of the CDR3: TGTGCCAGCTCCCTAGCGGGGGGCGTCGACGAGCAGTACTTC. It codes for CASSLAGGVDEQYF.

The chain is built from TRBV18 and TRBJ1-1; D is undetermined. The germline CDR1 and CDR2 sequences are KGHSH and LQKENI. The V and J ends lost 3 bases and 2 bases respectively, with 10 bases between them. CDR3 length: 14 residues. The CDR3 loop is CASSPISVNTEAFF. The DNA for the CDR3 is TGTGCCAGCTCACCGATCAGTGTAAACACTGAAGCTTTCTTT.

The rearrangement uses TRBV5-1 and TRBJ2-3; TRBD2 agrees at 12 bases. This CDR3 has 16 residues. Germline V gives CDR1 SGHRS, CDR2 YFSETQ. Unmatched junction bases numbered 9, after V lost 4 bases and J lost 6 bases. CDR3: CASSPEASGGADTQYF. As DNA, the CDR3 is TGCGCCAGCAGCCCTGAGGCTAGCGGGGGGGCGGATACGCAGTATTTT.

The genes are TRBV21-1 and TRBJ1-1. TRBV21-1 is a documented pseudogene. The CDR3 is 17 residues long. CDR3 coding DNA: TGTGCCAGCAGCAACTTACGAACGGGGTTTATGAACACTGAAGCTTTCTTT. It translates to CASSNLRTGFMNTEAFF.

The chain has TRBV5-6 and TRBJ1-3, with D unresolved. The V and J ends lost 4 bases and 3 bases respectively, with 5 bases between them. The CDR3 totals 12 residues. The germline V gene has CDR1 SGHDT and CDR2 YYEEEE. Here the CDR3 reads CASSLSGNTIYF. CDR3 nucleotides: TGTGCCAGCAGCCTCAGTGGAAACACCATATATTTT.

The chain employs TRBV30 and TRBJ1-2, with D possibly being TRBD1 (6 bases). This CDR3 spans 16 amino acids. CDR1 and CDR2 (germline): GTSNPN, SVGIG (reference sequence). V was cut by 3 bases and J by 6 bases, with 23 bases left in between. CDR3 coding DNA: TGTGCCTGGAGACCGGGACACCGGATTTGGGGGGATGGCTACACCTTC. Translation gives CAWRPGHRIWGDGYTF.

The genes are TRBV28 and TRBJ1-2, with D perhaps matching TRBD1 (5 bases). The CDR3 has 15 residues. V was pared by 5 bases and J by 8 bases, with 21 bases between. Looked up from germline, CDR1 is MDHEN and CDR2 is SYDVKM. The CDR3 DNA reads as TGTGCCAGCAGTCCTCAAGACAGCCCATCTCTGGGCTACACCTTC. Its protein product is CASSPQDSPSLGYTF.